Below, 23 T cell receptor beta chains from the same sample are listed, as sequenced in a study of regulatory T cells in long-lasting Graves disease. The time point was: persistent/refractory GD, antithyroid drugs over 5 years with positive TRAb. Making the TCR library involved RNA that had been extracted from PBMCs. With iRepertoire HTBI primers and Arm-PCR of CDR3 regions, TCR beta libraries were built. MiXCR, run by TCRdb on the multiplex PCR reads, gives a single entry per CDR3 protein. The data contain around 450,000 distinct CDR3 sequences, 20% to 25% of them singletons. Sequencing was performed on peripheral blood mononuclear cells (PBMCs), taken when the disease was refractory, from a patient treated with antithyroid drugs. These receptors came from a female donor with Graves disease.

This clonotype was found a few times. The V and J genes are TRBV30 and TRBJ2-7; D is undetermined. CDR3 size: 15 residues. Germline V CDR1 and CDR2: GTSNPN, SVGIG (reference sequence). V was cut by 2 bases and J by 0 bases, with 14 bases left in between. CDR3 region: CAWSILWRGSYEQYF. Here the CDR3 DNA reads TGTGCCTGGAGTATCTTGTGGCGTGGCTCCTACGAGCAGTACTTC.

This rearrangement joins TRBV7-9 to TRBJ2-2; tentatively, D is TRBD1 (5 bases). V was pared by 6 bases and J by 1 base, with 18 bases between. This CDR3 is built from 17 residues. Per the germline V gene, CDR1 is SEHNR and CDR2 is FQNEAQ (reference sequence). This CDR3 is CASSSRGKVKNTGELFF. CDR3 nucleotides: TGTGCCAGCAGTTCAAGGGGTAAAGTGAAGAACACCGGGGAGCTGTTTTTT.

J is TRBJ2-2 and V is TRBV9; the D is unclear. The CDR3 contains 15 residues. Germline V lookup: CDR1 SGDLS, CDR2 YYNGEE. The V end was cut by 4 bases, the J end by 5 bases, with 15 bases between. CDR3: CASSPRKGWTGELFF. CDR3 in DNA: TGTGCCAGCAGCCCCCGCAAGGGTTGGACCGGGGAGCTGTTTTTT. Drawing the rest from reference TRBV9 and TRBJ2-2, the complete variable domain is DSGVTQTPKHLITATGQRVTLRCSPRSGDLSVYWYQQSLDQGLQFLIQYYNGEERAKGNILERFSAQQFPDLHSELNLSSLELGDSALYFCASSPRKGWTGELFFGEGSRLTVL.

This chain uses TRBV7-9 with TRBJ2-1, with TRBD1 identical over 10 bases. Germline V gene sequence: CDR1 SEHNR, CDR2 FQNEAQ (reference sequence). Trimming cost V 7 bases and J 4 bases; bases outside gene matches: 16. The CDR3 is 18 amino acids. The chain's CDR3 is CASTHPGQGVGRYNEQFF. Here the CDR3 DNA reads TGTGCCAGCACCCACCCCGGACAGGGGGTCGGGCGATACAATGAGCAGTTCTTC.

There are a few counts of this clonotype. This chain links TRBV6-1 with TRBJ2-7, with TRBD2 identical over 9 bases. The junction had 7 bases not matched to a gene; V was cut back by 5 bases and J by 2 bases. The germline gives CDR1 MNHNS, CDR2 SASEGT. This CDR3 contains 15 residues. The CDR3 bases are TGTGCCAGCAGTATTATAGCGGGGGTAACCTACGAGCAGTACTTC. This codes for CASSIIAGVTYEQYF.

The chain recombines TRBV29-1 with TRBJ1-1, with a tentative D call TRBD1 (6 bases). Between the trimmed V and J ends, which lost 5 bases and 4 bases, there was a span of 17 bases. Germline V lookup: CDR1 SQVTM, CDR2 ANQGSEA. CDR3 size: 14 residues. CDR3 nucleotide sequence: TGCAGCGTTTCGCCAGGGGAAGATAGCACTGAAGCTTTCTTT. This encodes CSVSPGEDSTEAFF. Full variable domain (rest looked up from reference TRBV29-1 and TRBJ1-1): SAVISQKPSRDICQRGTSLTIQCQVDSQVTMMFWYRQQPGQSLTLIATANQGSEATYESGFVIDKFPISRPNLTFSTLTVSNMSPEDSSIYLCSVSPGEDSTEAFFGQGTRLTVV.

This clonotype was counted ten times or more. J is TRBJ1-6 and V is TRBV20-1, with a tentative D call TRBD1 (5 bases). This CDR3 contains 16 residues. CDR1 is DFQATT, CDR2 SNEGSKA, per germline (reference sequence). Trimming pared 1 base from V and 4 bases from J, leaving 14 bases between. This CDR3 reads CSARVGPGLYNSPLHF. The CDR3 nucleotides are TGCAGTGCTAGAGTGGGTCCGGGGCTTTATAATTCACCCCTCCACTTT.

This clonotype has a handful of counts. The chain carries TRBV7-2 and TRBJ1-5; D is uncertain. Trimming left V 7 bases short and J 1 base short, with 11 bases between. Germline CDR1 reads SGHTA; CDR2 reads FQGNSA. CDR3 size: 14 residues. In DNA, the CDR3 is TGTGCCAGCATCCTACTGGACAGCAATCAGCCCCAGCATTTT. Its translation is CASILLDSNQPQHF. Full variable domain (missing parts from reference TRBV7-2 and TRBJ1-5): GAGVSQSPSNKVTEKGKDVELRCDPISGHTALYWYRQSLGQGLEFLIYFQGNSAPDKSGLPSDRFSAERTGGSVSTLTIQRTQQEDSAVYLCASILLDSNQPQHFGDGTRLSIL.

This clonotype was picked up a small number of times. V gene TRBV10-3 combines with J gene TRBJ2-7; no definite D call. The V gene's germline CDR1 is ENHRY and CDR2 SYGVKD. V gave up 3 bases and J gave up 0 bases, with 12 bases separating them. The CDR3 is made up of 15 amino acids. The CDR3 DNA is TGTGCCATCAGTGATCTCCTGGGAAGCTCCTACGAGCAGTACTTC. Protein: CAISDLLGSSYEQYF.

This chain uses TRBV4-2 with TRBJ1-3; 8 bases line up with TRBD1. J lost 3 bases, V lost 1 base, and 5 bases had no gene match. Germline CDR1 is LGHNA and CDR2 is YNFKEQ. The CDR3 is made up of 16 amino acids. The CDR3 coding sequence is TGTGCCAGCAGCCAAGTTCAGGGGGCAAATGGAAACACCATATATTTT. Its translation: CASSQVQGANGNTIYF.

The V and J genes are TRBV7-9 and TRBJ2-2; unclear D gene. Germline CDR1 is SEHNR and CDR2 is FQNEAQ (reference sequence). Trimming stripped 4 bases from V and 7 bases from J, with 19 bases between. This CDR3 contains 16 residues. This CDR3 is CASSSTQWDVGGELFF. The CDR3 nucleotides read TGTGCCAGCAGCTCAACGCAGTGGGATGTCGGCGGGGAGCTGTTTTTT.

V usage is TRBV29-1 and J usage is TRBJ2-1; the match to TRBD2 covers 12 bases. The junction had 6 bases not matched to a gene; V was cut back by 3 bases and J by 9 bases. This CDR3 spans 14 amino acids. Germline V gives CDR1 SQVTM, CDR2 ANQGSEA. The CDR3 spells CSVDLGTSGSEQFF. In DNA form, the CDR3 reads TGCAGCGTTGATTTAGGGACTAGCGGGTCTGAGCAGTTCTTC.

This clonotype was detected a few times. A much larger clone lies a single base off, so this may be a read error. The chain joins TRBV10-3 to TRBJ2-5; no reliable D call. V dropped 4 bases and J dropped 2 bases, with 2 bases sitting between them. The CDR3 length is 11 residues. Germline assignment: CDR1 ENHRY and CDR2 SYGVKD. The DNA of the CDR3 is TGTGCCATCAGTGTACAAGAGACCCAGTACTTC. Translation: CAISVQETQYF.

This chain links TRBV28 with TRBJ2-3, with TRBD1 identical over 10 bases. V lost 6 bases, J lost 4 bases, and 10 bases stayed unmatched. Per the germline V gene, CDR1 is MDHEN and CDR2 is SYDVKM. This CDR3 spans 16 amino acids. CDR3 loop: CASSPWTGGFADTQYF. For the CDR3, the DNA is TGTGCCAGCAGCCCCTGGACAGGGGGATTCGCAGATACGCAGTATTTT.

This clonotype was recorded at least ten times. The chain uses TRBV6-2 or TRBV6-3 and TRBJ2-5; D is undetermined. This CDR3 is 15 amino acids long. Trimming took off 2 bases at V and 5 bases at J, with 15 bases between the two ends. From germline, CDR1 is MNHEY and CDR2 SVGEGT. The CDR3 DNA reads TGTGCCAGCAGTTACCCTCCCGCCGGCGTTGAGACCCAGTACTTC. This gives the protein CASSYPPAGVETQYF.

In its sample, this clonotype was seen a few times. CDR3: CASSPYAGLSNTGELFF. The CDR3 DNA reads TGTGCCAGCAGCCCCTATGCAGGGCTCTCGAACACCGGGGAGCTGTTTTTT. The chain employs TRBV5-6 and TRBJ2-2, with D maybe TRBD1 (5 bases). This CDR3 comprises 17 residues. V lost 4 bases to trimming and J lost 0 bases, with 16 bases between them. Germline values: CDR1 SGHDT, CDR2 YYEEEE. Complete variable domain (other parts from reference TRBV5-6 and TRBJ2-2): DAGVTQSPTHLIKTRGQQVTLRCSPKSGHDTVSWYQQALGQGPQFIFQYYEEEERQRGNFPDRFSGHQFPNYSSELNVNALLLGDSALYLCASSPYAGLSNTGELFFGEGSRLTVL.

This clonotype was seen ten or more times. The chain combines TRBV6-2 or TRBV6-3 with TRBJ2-5; D unclear. CDR1 MNHEY and CDR2 SVGEGT come from the germline V gene. The CDR3 consists of 14 residues. Trimming removed 3 bases from V and 3 bases from J, with 11 bases in between. The CDR3 loop reads CASSYGFLKETQYF. The CDR3 DNA reads TGTGCCAGCAGTTATGGGTTTTTGAAAGAGACCCAGTACTTC.

This clonotype was counted many times. V and J are TRBV28 and TRBJ1-2, with 8 bases lining up with TRBD1. This CDR3 is 13 amino acids long. Per germline, CDR1 MDHEN and CDR2 SYDVKM. V was pared by 6 bases and J by 3 bases, with 3 bases of the junction left unmatched. The CDR3 protein is CASRADRDYGYTF. The CDR3 DNA sequence: TGTGCCAGCAGAGCGGACAGGGACTATGGCTACACCTTC.

The sample holds many counts of this clonotype. This chain links TRBV3-1 with TRBJ1-5, with TRBD1 matching 7 bases. Germline lookup yields CDR1 LGHDT and CDR2 YNNKEL (reference sequence). V lost 1 base and J lost 7; bases outside the gene matches: 4. The CDR3 runs to 14 residues. CDR3 sequence: CASSQGQGKQPQHF. The CDR3 region has the DNA TGTGCCAGCAGCCAAGGACAGGGAAAGCAGCCCCAGCATTTT.

In this sample, this clonotype turned up many times. This sequence joins TRBV28 and TRBJ1-2, with D possibly being TRBD1 (5 bases). V was shortened by 5 bases and J by 5 bases, with 12 bases between the two germline ends. CDR1 and CDR2 (germline): MDHEN, SYDVKM. This CDR3 has 13 residues. The CDR3 DNA sequence: TGTGCCAGCAGTACCGGGTGGGGGTATGGCTACACCTTC. Its translation is CASSTGWGYGYTF.

This clonotype has more than one count but fewer than ten. This chain uses TRBV30 with TRBJ1-1; D ambiguous. V gave up 2 bases and J gave up 7 bases, with 8 bases separating them. Germline lookup yields CDR1 GTSNPN and CDR2 SVGIG (reference sequence). CDR3 length: 11 amino acids. CDR3 loop: CAWSTALEAFF. In DNA form, the CDR3 reads TGTGCCTGGAGTACGGCCCTTGAAGCTTTCTTT.

The sample holds one count of this clonotype. Lacking the conserved final phenylalanine or tryptophan, this CDR3 likely reflects a read error. The chain uses TRBV27 and TRBJ1-6; D not resolved. This CDR3 has 15 residues. The germline V and J ends were trimmed by 2 bases and 7 bases, with 12 bases remaining between them. Germline CDR1 and CDR2: MNHEY and SMNVEV (reference sequence). CDR3 bases: TGTGCCAGCAGTTTAGTGGGATGGGGAAATTCACCCCTCCACCTT. Amino acid sequence: CASSLVGWGNSPLHL.

This clonotype was observed a few times. Just one base apart from a much larger clone, this may be a read error. The chain combines TRBV12-3 or TRBV12-4 with TRBJ2-7; 11 positions match TRBD2. This CDR3 contains 18 residues. Here the CDR3 DNA reads TGTGCCAACAGTCCTCCCCTCGGACTAGCGGGTAGCTCCTACGAGCAGTACTTC. This codes for CANSPPLGLAGSSYEQYF.